This T cell receptor beta chain was sequenced for a study of T cell repertoires in cytomegalovirus infection (dated by TCRdb to between 2017 and 2020). The study in broad terms: Donor HLA type was relevant to the analysis, as public TCR beta signatures indicated carriage of CMV infection together with the matching HLA type.

General findings and caveats noted by the study authors: In both this cohort and an independent cohort of 350 to 400 donors, the cumulative frequency of public TCR beta family members distinguished carriers of CMV infection plus the relevant HLA type. The ex vivo response was dominated by HLA-C-restricted CMV-specific TCR beta clonotypes, which also provided the single most frequent clonotype in two of eight donors.

In the germline V gene (reference sequence), CDR1 corresponds to LNHDA and CDR2 to SQIVND. The CDR3 covers 12 residues, taking in both the cysteine and the phenylalanine. This entry keeps only the CDR3 DNA: 36 bases, framed from base 1. The junction shows trimming of 9 bases on V and 0 bases on J, plus 8 bases between the germline ends. The sequencing machine was an Illumina HiSeq 1500. The raw public reads went through TCRdb reprocessing: fastp at Q25, MiXCR clone calling, in-frame beta chains kept. Identical CDR3 protein sequences are pooled into one entry, listed with their most common genes and DNA. A total of over 300,000 distinct CDR3 sequences appear in this sample, roughly 16% of them only once. Around 12% of the sample is taken by the ten largest. This clonotype was found many times. Its antigen has not been determined. Per-base qualities were not stored, and no clone one base away is much larger.

Rearrangement joined TRBV19 to TRBJ1-1; the D gene remains uncertain. The sample taken for sequencing was PBMCs. The sequence derives from a human donor in good health (CMV status not recorded). Some clones in this sample may be carry-over from other donors' samples. The DNA reads TGTGCCAGCCGCAGGATGAACACTGAAGCTTTCTTT. Its protein reads: CASRRMNTEAFF. This CDR3, with the reference TRBV19 and TRBJ1-1 proteins standing in past its ends, gives the full variable domain DGGITQSPKYLFRKEGQNVTLSCEQNLNHDAMYWYRQDPGQGLRLIYYSQIVNDFQKGDIAEGYSVSREKKESFPLTVTSAQKNPTAFYLCASRRMNTEAFFGQGTRLTVV.